Shown below are 30 T cell receptor beta chains from a single sample sequenced in a study of blood T cell repertoires in COVID-19. TCRdb keeps only in-frame clones here, not all; method: immunoSEQ multiplex PCR. The sample lists under 250,000 clones, 85% to 95% occurring once. Sequenced: peripheral blood. The receptors were sampled from a man younger than 40 with COVID-19, enrolled during active disease.

The J gene is TRBJ1-1, the V gene TRBV7-2; the match to TRBD1 covers 7 bases. The V segment lost 1 base and the J segment 1 base; nucleotides outside the gene matches: 6. Germline V gene lookup returns CDR1 SGHTA and CDR2 FQGNSA. This CDR3 has 16 residues. Here the CDR3 DNA reads TGTGCCAGCAGCTTAGAGGGGGCGCGGGGGAACACTGAAGCTTTCTTT. It codes for CASSLEGARGNTEAFF.

The rearrangement uses TRBV4-2 and TRBJ2-7, with D possibly being TRBD2 (5 bases). The CDR3 length is 16 residues. Trimming shortened V by 0 bases and J by 3 bases, and 15 bases separated the two germline ends. CDR1 is LGHNA, CDR2 YNFKEQ, per germline. The CDR3 nucleotides read TGTGCCAGCAGCCAAGATGGGCAGAGAGGGATCTACGAGCAGTACTTC. Protein: CASSQDGQRGIYEQYF.

The chain joins TRBV5-1 to TRBJ1-6; 8 bases line up with TRBD1. The germline CDR1 and CDR2 sequences are SGHRS and YFSETQ. V was clipped by 5 bases and J by 8 bases; unmatched bases: 9. The CDR3 loop spans 15 amino acids. The CDR3 loop is CASRQGETPHSPLHF. DNA of the CDR3: TGCGCCAGCAGACAGGGGGAGACCCCTCATTCACCCCTCCACTTT.

The J gene is TRBJ2-3, the V gene TRBV12-5; possible D gene TRBD1, 6 bases. CDR1 and CDR2 from the germline V gene are LGHNT and FRNRAP. The CDR3 length is 16 residues. V was cut by 0 bases and J by 2 bases, with 12 bases left in between. The chain's CDR3 is CASGLVQGYFTDTQYF. The CDR3, as DNA: TGTGCTAGTGGTTTGGTCCAGGGGTATTTCACAGATACGCAGTATTTT.

This rearrangement joins TRBV3-1 (or the pseudogene TRBV3-2) to TRBJ2-2, with TRBD2 matching 10 bases. The junction had 7 bases not matched to a gene; V was cut back by 5 bases and J by 4 bases. The CDR3 spans 16 residues. CDR1 is LGHDT and CDR2 is YNNKEL in the germline V gene (reference sequence). The chain's CDR3 is CASSFQAGGGTGELFF. The CDR3 coding sequence is TGTGCCAGCAGCTTCCAAGCGGGGGGGGGCACCGGGGAGCTGTTTTTT.

The chain combines TRBV5-1 with TRBJ2-7, with D uncertain. The CDR3 runs 15 residues. The germline gives CDR1 SGHRS, CDR2 YFSETQ. The ends were cut back, 4 bases at V and 0 bases at J, with 14 bases in the middle. The CDR3 DNA sequence: TGCGCCAGCAGCGAAGGAGACGGTCCCTCCTACGAGCAGTACTTC. This codes for CASSEGDGPSYEQYF.

This clone was found once. The J gene is TRBJ2-7, the V gene TRBV9, with 14 bases that match TRBD2. This CDR3 has 17 residues. Trimming at V came to 4 bases and at J to 2 bases, leaving 8 bases not matched to a gene. The germline V gene has CDR1 SGDLS and CDR2 YYNGEE. The CDR3 region has the DNA TGTGCCAGCAGCCCCGGACTAGCGGGGGGACTAACCTACGAGCAGTACTTC. Its protein is CASSPGLAGGLTYEQYF.

The chain employs TRBV27 and TRBJ1-6; 10 positions match TRBD1. The V gene end was trimmed by 2 bases and the J gene end by 8 bases; junction bases not matched to a gene: 9. CDR1 MNHEY and CDR2 SMNVEV come from the germline V gene (reference sequence). The CDR3 is 17 amino acids. CDR3 sequence (DNA): TGTGCCAGCAGTTTACGACAGGGGGCGCAGAGGGATTCACCCCTCCACTTT. This encodes CASSLRQGAQRDSPLHF.

This chain connects TRBV2 to TRBJ2-2; tentatively, D is TRBD1 (5 bases). The CDR3 contains 13 residues. Deletions cut 11 bases from V and 1 base from J, with 11 bases between. Looked up from germline, CDR1 is SNHLY and CDR2 is FYNNEI. As DNA, the CDR3 is TGTGCCGGGGCGGATCGGAACACCGGGGAGCTGTTTTTT. Encoded protein: CAGADRNTGELFF.

J is TRBJ2-2 and V is TRBV7-3; D might be TRBD1 (5 bases). This CDR3 contains 17 residues. Germline V CDR1 and CDR2: SGHTA, FQGTGA. Deletions cut 2 bases from V and 0 bases from J, with 13 bases between. The DNA for the CDR3 is TGTGCCAGCAGCTTAGATGGTGGGGCGCCGAACACCGGGGAGCTGTTTTTT. This translates into CASSLDGGAPNTGELFF.

The chain couples TRBV10-3 to TRBJ2-7, with D possibly TRBD1 on 6 matching bases. Germline V lookup: CDR1 ENHRY, CDR2 SYGVKD. Trimming took 5 bases from V and 0 from J, leaving 14 bases between them. CDR3 length: 15 residues. CDR3 bases: TGTGCCATCAGTAGGACAGCCAAGAGCTCCTACGAGCAGTACTTC. Amino acids: CAISRTAKSSYEQYF.

This clone appeared a few times. The gene calls are TRBV5-6 and TRBJ1-2; D is uncertain. The CDR3 consists of 15 residues. Germline V CDR1 and CDR2: SGHDT, YYEEEE. V was cut by 0 bases and J by 6 bases, with 15 bases left in between. In DNA, the CDR3 is TGTGCCAGCAGCTTGGTCTCGGGGAAGCAGGATGGCTACACCTTC. It yields the protein CASSLVSGKQDGYTF. Supplemented by reference TRBV5-6 and TRBJ1-2, the full variable domain reads DAGVTQSPTHLIKTRGQQVTLRCSPKSGHDTVSWYQQALGQGPQFIFQYYEEEERQRGNFPDRFSGHQFPNYSSELNVNALLLGDSALYLCASSLVSGKQDGYTFGSGTRLTVV.

The chain carries TRBV9 and TRBJ2-5, with 13 bases identical to TRBD2. The V and J ends lost 5 bases and 4 bases, in that order; junction bases with no gene match: 8. CDR1 SGDLS and CDR2 YYNGEE come from the germline V gene. The CDR3 contains 16 residues. CDR3 residues: CASSARTSGGRETQYF. CDR3 DNA: TGTGCCAGCAGTGCCCGGACTAGCGGGGGACGAGAGACCCAGTACTTC.

This clone was seen a single time. This chain joins TRBV5-5 and TRBJ1-5; TRBD1 matches 10 bases. Germline V gene lookup returns CDR1 SGHKS and CDR2 YYEKEE (reference sequence). The trim removed 2 bases at V and 6 bases at J, leaving 5 bases unmatched. CDR3 length: 15 amino acids. The DNA of the CDR3 is TGTGCCAGCAGCTTCGACAGGGGGCGCGGTCAGCCCCAGCATTTT. Residues: CASSFDRGRGQPQHF.

J is TRBJ2-2 and V is TRBV5-5; 15 nucleotides align to TRBD2. Per germline, CDR1 SGHKS and CDR2 YYEKEE (reference sequence). The CDR3 is made up of 18 amino acids. The trim removed 3 bases at V and 6 bases at J, leaving 9 bases unmatched. Here the CDR3 reads CASSSGLAGGTLAGELFF. As DNA, the CDR3 is TGTGCCAGCAGCTCGGGACTAGCGGGGGGAACACTCGCCGGGGAGCTGTTTTTT.

The chain has TRBV6-6 and TRBJ2-5; TRBD2 matches 7 bases. CDR3 length: 13 residues. CDR1 and CDR2 from the germline V gene are MNHNY and SVGAGI (reference sequence). V was clipped by 2 bases and J by 5 bases; unmatched bases: 2. The CDR3 is CASSYAGDETQYF. CDR3 coding DNA: TGTGCCAGCAGTTACGCGGGGGATGAGACCCAGTACTTC.

The chain joins TRBV7-9 to TRBJ2-5; 7 nucleotides agree with TRBD1. The CDR3 is 14 amino acids. Trimming took 4 bases from V and 3 from J; bases not matched to a gene: 5. The germline gives CDR1 SEHNR, CDR2 FQNEAQ (reference sequence). CDR3 sequence (DNA): TGTGCCAGCAGCTCTACGGACAGGAAAGAGACCCAGTACTTC. Translation gives CASSSTDRKETQYF.

This chain uses TRBV15 with TRBJ1-6; the D is unclear. V lost 0 bases and J 6 bases, leaving 9 bases between the germline ends. Germline V gene sequence: CDR1 LNHNV, CDR2 YYDKDF (reference sequence). The CDR3 spans 15 residues. The CDR3 sequence: CATSRDGLANSPLHF. The CDR3 DNA reads as TGTGCCACCAGCAGAGACGGACTGGCTAATTCACCCCTCCACTTT.

V usage is TRBV29-1 and J usage is TRBJ1-1; 10 bases are shared with TRBD1. Per germline, CDR1 SQVTM and CDR2 ANQGSEA. Germline trimming cut 4 bases from V and 6 bases from J; bases unmatched to any gene: 5. CDR3 length equals 13 residues. The CDR3 nucleotides read TGCAGCGTTGTTAGGACAGGGGGAGCTGAAGCTTTCTTT. Protein: CSVVRTGGAEAFF.

V and J are TRBV7-3 and TRBJ2-7; D possibly corresponds to TRBD1 (6 bases). In germline, CDR1 is SGHTA, CDR2 FQGTGA. Trimming took off 5 bases at V and 6 bases at J, with 11 bases between the two ends. The CDR3 spans 12 residues. The CDR3 coding sequence is TGTGCCAGCAGCCCAGGGGTCGGCGAGCAGTACTTC. It is translated as CASSPGVGEQYF.

V usage is TRBV5-4 and J usage is TRBJ2-1, with a possible D match to TRBD1 (6 bases). Between the trimmed V and J ends, which lost 0 bases and 0 bases, there was a span of 13 bases. The germline V gene encodes CDR1 SGHNT and CDR2 YYREEE (reference sequence). CDR3 length: 17 residues. The CDR3 bases are TGTGCCAGCAGCTTGGCCGGAGGCAGGGGCTCCTACAATGAGCAGTTCTTC. It codes for CASSLAGGRGSYNEQFF.

The V and J genes are TRBV27 and TRBJ2-7; the match to TRBD2 covers 7 bases. The CDR3 has 16 amino acids. The germline V gene has CDR1 MNHEY and CDR2 SMNVEV (reference sequence). The ends lost 6 bases at V and 0 bases at J; junction bases unmatched: 11. The CDR3 DNA sequence: TGTGCCAGCAGCCCTCAGGGCGGGGGACCCTCCTACGAGCAGTACTTC. Protein sequence: CASSPQGGGPSYEQYF.

This clone was found once. J is TRBJ1-5 and V is TRBV4-1; possible D gene TRBD1, 5 bases. Deletions cut 0 bases from V and 0 bases from J, with 12 bases between. This CDR3 spans 17 amino acids. Germline CDR1 and CDR2: MGHRA and YSYEKL. The CDR3 loop is CASSQDLSGISNQPQHF. The CDR3 region has the DNA TGCGCCAGCAGCCAAGATCTTTCAGGGATTAGCAATCAGCCCCAGCATTTT.

This chain uses TRBV7-2 with TRBJ2-1; 11 bases agree with TRBD2. Per germline, CDR1 SGHTA and CDR2 FQGNSA. The trim removed 2 bases at V and 7 bases at J, leaving 7 bases unmatched. The CDR3 has 16 amino acids. CDR3 region: CASSLRLAGGTNEQFF. The CDR3 DNA is TGTGCCAGCAGCTTAAGGCTAGCGGGAGGAACTAATGAGCAGTTCTTC.

CDR3 protein: CATSREHRGRDEQFF. The CDR3 region has the DNA TGTGCCACCAGCAGAGAGCACAGGGGGCGGGATGAGCAGTTCTTC. V usage is TRBV15 and J usage is TRBJ2-1, with 9 nucleotides matching TRBD1. CDR3 size: 15 residues. Germline assignment: CDR1 LNHNV and CDR2 YYDKDF (reference sequence). V lost 0 bases, J lost 8 bases, and 5 bases stayed unmatched.

CDR3 nucleotide sequence: TGTGCCAGCAGCTTGGCCGGGGGGTCAGATACGCAGTATTTT. Translation gives CASSLAGGSDTQYF. V is TRBV5-5 and J is TRBJ2-3; 7 nucleotides match TRBD2. CDR3 length equals 14 residues. V lost 0 bases, J lost 4 bases, and 2 bases stayed unmatched. Germline CDR1 and CDR2: SGHKS and YYEKEE (reference sequence).

The chain combines TRBV7-9 with TRBJ1-6; D remains unclear. The CDR3 consists of 14 residues. Trimming cost V 5 bases and J 1 base, with 6 bases left between them. Looked up from germline, CDR1 is SEHNR and CDR2 is FQNEAQ (reference sequence). The CDR3 reads CASSGLSYNSPLHF. CDR3 in DNA: TGTGCCAGCAGCGGACTGTCCTATAATTCACCCCTCCACTTT. Looking up the rest from reference TRBV7-9 and TRBJ1-6 gives the full variable domain: DTGVSQNPRHKITKRGQNVTFRCDPISEHNRLYWYRQTLGQGPEFLTYFQNEAQLEKSRLLSDRFSAERPKGSFSTLEIQRTEQGDSAMYLCASSGLSYNSPLHFGNGTRLTVT.

The J gene is TRBJ2-7, the V gene TRBV13, with 8 bases fitting TRBD1. The V and J ends lost 5 bases and 3 bases, in that order; junction bases with no gene match: 9. Germline CDR1 and CDR2: PRHDT and FYEKMQ (reference sequence). This CDR3 contains 15 residues. The CDR3 region is CASSLGTGPFYEQYF. The CDR3 bases are TGTGCCAGCAGCCTGGGGACAGGACCGTTCTACGAGCAGTACTTC.

The chain links TRBV7-9 to TRBJ1-4, with D hard to call. This CDR3 comprises 15 residues. Deletions cut 1 base from V and 8 bases from J, with 14 bases between. Germline assignment: CDR1 SEHNR and CDR2 FQNEAQ (reference sequence). The CDR3 loop is CASSLVGLESEKLFF. The DNA for the CDR3 is TGTGCCAGCAGCTTAGTTGGACTCGAATCGGAAAAACTGTTTTTT.

This rearrangement joins TRBV16 to TRBJ2-3, with 10 bases lining up with TRBD1. With 1 base clipped from V and 0 bases from J, the junction kept 4 bases outside the gene matches. Germline assignment: CDR1 KGHSY and CDR2 FQNENV. This CDR3 contains 17 residues. The chain's CDR3 is CASSQLDRGFSTDTQYF. CDR3 in DNA: TGTGCCAGCAGCCAATTGGACAGGGGGTTTAGCACAGATACGCAGTATTTT.